Listed below are T cell receptor beta chains from one sample, sequenced in a study of cytomegalovirus exposure and HLA in healthy donors. Profiled with immunoSEQ multiplex PCR; TCRdb holds only in-frame clones, not every one. The sample contains approximately 180,000 clones, 75% to 80% of which appear only once. Sequencing was done on a sample of PBMCs. Receptors originate from a man aged 35 to 55 in good health and CMV-seropositive. CDR3s include the opening cysteine and the closing phenylalanine or tryptophan. D genes are given only for firm matches. A row's size may be missing; if present it is once, few, many or a size class.

j_gene,abundance,d_gene,v_gene,CDR3nt,CDR3aa
TRBJ2-1,.,.,TRBV5-4,TGTGCCAGCAGCCCCAATCGGGAGAGTAATGAGCAGTTCTTC,CASSPNRESNEQFF
TRBJ2-7,.,TRBD2,TRBV5-1,TGCGCCAGCAGAATAGCGGGAGGGCCGGAGGAGCAGTACTTC,CASRIAGGPEEQYF
TRBJ2-7,once,.,TRBV6-4,TGTGCCAGCGAGAATCCGGTCGAGGCGTACTTC,CASENPVEAYF
TRBJ2-7,once,TRBD2,TRBV27,TGTGCCAGCAGTTTAGCGGGAGGGGGATACGAGCAGTACTTC,CASSLAGGGYEQYF
TRBJ1-4,.,.,TRBV19,TGTGCCAGTAGTATAAGCAGGGCCGACGAAAAACTGTTTTTT,CASSISRADEKLFF
TRBJ2-1,.,TRBD2,TRBV5-1,TGCGCCAGCAGCTTGGCCGGGGTAGCGGGATATGAGCAGTTCTTC,CASSLAGVAGYEQFF
TRBJ2-1,.,.,TRBV19,TGTGCCAGTAGCCCGACTTGGTCCTCCTACAATGAGCAGTTCTTC,CASSPTWSSYNEQFF
TRBJ1-3,.,.,TRBV2,TGTGCCAGCAGTGAACAGGGAACTGGAAACACCATATATTTT,CASSEQGTGNTIYF
TRBJ2-1,few,TRBD1,TRBV5-1,TGCGCCAGCAGCTTGAGAGGACAGGGGAATGAGCAGTTCTTC,CASSLRGQGNEQFF
TRBJ2-7,once,.,TRBV13,TGTGCCAGCAGCCCAGGCCGGAACTACGAGCAGTACTTC,CASSPGRNYEQYF
TRBJ2-7,.,TRBD2,TRBV11-2,TGTGCCAGCAAGCCGCTAGCGGGAGGCTACGAGCAGTACTTC,CASKPLAGGYEQYF
TRBJ2-7,few,.,TRBV7-9,TGTGCCAGCGGACTTCTCTCCTACGAGCAGTACTTC,CASGLLSYEQYF
TRBJ1-1,.,.,TRBV10-2,TGCGCCAGCAGTGGAGGATTGAACACTGAAGCTTTCTTT,CASSGGLNTEAFF
TRBJ2-7,.,.,TRBV7-2,TGTGCCAGCAGCTTACCGGGTCTGTCCTACGAGCAGTACTTC,CASSLPGLSYEQYF
TRBJ2-7,few,TRBD2,TRBV28,TGTGCCAGCAAGGGACTAGCGGGAGGGCCGAGAGAGCAGTACTTC,CASKGLAGGPREQYF
TRBJ1-6,.,TRBD1,TRBV9,TGTGCCAGCAGCGCCGACAGGGGGCCCTATAATTCACCCCTCCACTTT,CASSADRGPYNSPLHF
TRBJ1-1,.,TRBD1,TRBV5-6,TGTGCCAGCAGCTCCGGGACAGAGTTCGGAGCTTTCTTT,CASSSGTEFGAFF
TRBJ2-1,.,TRBD2,TRBV19,TGTGCCAGTAGTGCGCTAGCGGGAGGGGAGGATGAGCAGTTCTTC,CASSALAGGEDEQFF
TRBJ1-1,.,TRBD1,TRBV9,TGTGCCAGCAGCGTAGAGGGCAGGGGGACTGAAGCTTTCTTT,CASSVEGRGTEAFF
TRBJ1-1,few,TRBD1,TRBV29-1,TGCAGCGCGGGGGACAGCGATTCGAACACTGAAGCTTTCTTT,CSAGDSDSNTEAFF
TRBJ2-3,.,TRBD2,TRBV5-1,TGCGCCAGCAGCGAGGGACTAGCGGGGGCGGGGCCAGATACGCAGTATTTT,CASSEGLAGAGPDTQYF
TRBJ2-5,.,TRBD2,TRBV19,TGTGCCAGTAAAGTTAGCGGGAAGGAGACCCAGTACTTC,CASKVSGKETQYF
TRBJ2-4,.,TRBD2,TRBV9,TGTGCCAGCAGCGTGGATAGGGCGGGAGGGCCGTCGGAAAACATTCAGTACTTC,CASSVDRAGGPSENIQYF
TRBJ2-1,.,.,TRBV7-2,TGTGCCAGCAGCTTAAACAGTTACAATGAGCAGTTCTTC,CASSLNSYNEQFF
TRBJ2-1,.,TRBD2,TRBV18,TGTGCCAGCTCACCACCGTCTGCGGGAGCCTACAATGAGCAGTTCTTC,CASSPPSAGAYNEQFF
TRBJ1-2,.,.,TRBV5-5,TGTGCCAGCAGCCCAACAGGAGATACTAACTATGGCTACACCTTC,CASSPTGDTNYGYTF